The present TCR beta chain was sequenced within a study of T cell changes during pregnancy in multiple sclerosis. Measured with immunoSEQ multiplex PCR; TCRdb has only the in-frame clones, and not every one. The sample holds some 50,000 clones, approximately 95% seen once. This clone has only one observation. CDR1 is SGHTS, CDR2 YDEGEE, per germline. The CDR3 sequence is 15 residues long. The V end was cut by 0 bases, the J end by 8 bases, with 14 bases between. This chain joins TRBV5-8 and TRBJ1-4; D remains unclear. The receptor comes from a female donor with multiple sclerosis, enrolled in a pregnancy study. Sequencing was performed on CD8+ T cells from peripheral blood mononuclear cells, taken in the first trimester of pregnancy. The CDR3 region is CASSLGGGYGEKLFF. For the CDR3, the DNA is TGTGCCAGCAGCTTGGGAGGAGGGTACGGCGAAAAACTGTTTTTT.